The 3 T cell receptor beta chains reported below all come from one sample, sequenced in a study of blood T cell repertoires in COVID-19. This table comes from immunoSEQ multiplex PCR, and its TCRdb copy is limited to in-frame clones, with some not included. Found here are approximately 330,000 clones, 85% to 90% of them singletons; the top ten hold about 1%. The sequencing sample was made of peripheral blood. The source is a woman aged 40 to 49 with COVID-19, enrolled during active disease.

The chain is built from TRBV5-1 and TRBJ1-1, with D perhaps TRBD1 (5 bases). Trimming took off 4 bases at V and 2 bases at J, with 9 bases between the two ends. Germline CDR1 is SGHRS and CDR2 is YFSETQ. The CDR3 has 13 amino acids. The CDR3 nucleotides read TGCGCCAGCAGCGACCAGGGTAACACTGAAGCTTTCTTT. Its translation is CASSDQGNTEAFF.

The chain recombines TRBV11-2 with TRBJ2-2; a possible D gene is TRBD2 (5 bases). The ends were cut back, 4 bases at V and 5 bases at J, with 11 bases in the middle. This CDR3 is built from 14 residues. Germline assignment: CDR1 SGHAT and CDR2 FQNNGV. CDR3 in DNA: TGTGCCAGCAGCTCCCCCTGGAGGACCGGGGAGCTGTTTTTT. Its translation: CASSSPWRTGELFF.

V and J are TRBV2 and TRBJ1-5; D remains unclear. From germline, CDR1 is SNHLY and CDR2 FYNNEI. V lost 7 bases, J lost 2 bases, and 9 bases lay in between. There are 13 residues in the CDR3. DNA of the CDR3: TGTGCCAGCACTTGGCGGGGCAATCAGCCCCAGCATTTT. This translates into CASTWRGNQPQHF.